This TCR beta chain is from a study of T cell repertoires in cytomegalovirus infection (dated by TCRdb to about 2019). The study in broad terms: Recently identified HLA-C-restricted CMV epitopes, whose presentation resists viral immunomodulation, were targeted by peptide stimulations together with well-studied HLA-B-restricted epitopes. Donor HLA type was relevant to the analysis, as public TCR beta signatures indicated carriage of CMV infection together with the matching HLA type.

The paper's findings and limits, for the study overall: The ex vivo response was dominated by HLA-C-restricted CMV-specific TCR beta clonotypes, which also provided the single most frequent clonotype in two of eight donors. Cumulative frequency of public TCR beta family members discriminated carriers of CMV infection plus the relevant HLA type in this cohort and an independent approximately 370-donor cohort.

Looking up the germline V gene (reference sequence) yields CDR1 WNHNN and CDR2 SYGVQD. From cysteine to phenylalanine, the CDR3 is 15 amino acids long. The entry retains the CDR3 DNA only, 45 bases that are in frame from base 1. Unmatched junction bases come to 3, with V trimmed by 3 bases and J by 6 bases. This sample's treatment or condition label indicates: in vitro stimulation with specific CMV peptide epitopes to enrich CMV-specific T cells. Sequencer: Illumina HiSeq 1500. TCRdb took the public reads, trimmed them with fastp at Q25, ran MiXCR for clone calling and kept in-frame beta chains. One record per CDR3 amino acid sequence lists the most common genes and DNA. The sample records around 770,000 distinct CDR3 sequences, about 27% of which are singletons. The ten biggest clones cover over 10% of the sample. On this clonotype itself: This receptor's antigen is unknown. No qualities accompany the bases; no much larger clone lies one base away.

This TCR derives from a human donor in good health (CMV status not recorded). Some clones in this sample may be carry-over from other donors' samples. This material consisted of cultured CD8+ T cells from PBMCs, taken from culture after CMV antigen stimulation. The chain is made from TRBV10-1 and TRBJ1-6; 9 bases in the junction line up with TRBD1. For the CDR3, the sequence is CASSEDRGSNSPLHF. Here is the DNA: TGCGCCAGCAGTGAAGACAGGGGGTCTAATTCACCCCTCCACTTT.